A selection of T cell receptor beta chains follows, all from one sample in a study of T cell repertoires in cytomegalovirus infection. TCRdb fed the reads into MiXCR, producing one record per CDR3 protein. Among about 890,000 distinct CDR3 sequences listed, approximately 31% were seen once. The antigens these receptors bind are not known. The sample here was cultured CD8+ T cells from PBMCs, taken from culture after CMV antigen stimulation. These receptors all come from a human donor in good health (CMV status not recorded). Some clones in this sample may be carry-over from other donors' samples. The CDR3 runs from the conserved cysteine through the conserved F or W. The D gene is left open where the match is weak. Part of the rows lack a size; the others show once, few, many or a class for expanded clones.

-	11	-	TRBJ1-2	TRBV7-9	TGTGCCAGCACTGCCCAAGGAGGCTACACCTTC	CASTAQGGYTF
-	12	-	TRBJ2-5	TRBV7-9	TGTGCCAGCAGTTTCTTTAGGGAGACCCAGTACTTC	CASSFFRETQYF
-	12	few	TRBJ2-7	TRBV19	TGTGCCACCCGAGACTTAGGGGACGAGCAGTACTTC	CATRDLGDEQYF
TRBD1	15	many	TRBJ2-2	TRBV7-9	TGTGCCAGCAGCCACCGGGACAGTAACACCGGGGAGCTGTTTTTT	CASSHRDSNTGELFF
-	13	-	TRBJ1-4	TRBV25-1	TGTGCCAGCAGTGAAGGGCTGGGTGAAAAACTGTTTTTT	CASSEGLGEKLFF
TRBD2	15	-	TRBJ2-1	TRBV7-6	TGTGCCAGCAGCCTTCGGACTAGCGGCCCCGATGAGCAGTTCTTC	CASSLRTSGPDEQFF
TRBD1	13	few	TRBJ1-2	TRBV2	TGTGCCGGACAGACAGGGCTAGGTTATGGCTACACCTTC	CAGQTGLGYGYTF
-	13	-	TRBJ1-1	TRBV7-4	TGTGCCAGCAGCTGGCGGGACTCCGGAGAAGCTTTCTTT	CASSWRDSGEAFF
-	16	-	TRBJ1-6	TRBV12-3/TRBV12-4	TGTGCCAGCAGCCAAGACGGACACGGAGGGAATTCACCCCTCCACTTT	CASSQDGHGGNSPLHF
-	15	few	TRBJ2-3	TRBV12-3/TRBV12-4	TGTGCCAGCAGTCGACAGAGGACCAGCACAGATACGCAGTATTTT	CASSRQRTSTDTQYF
-	13	-	TRBJ2-7	TRBV29-1	TGCAGCGCCGCGGACATCCAAGGCTACGAGCAGTACTTC	CSAADIQGYEQYF
TRBD1	16	-	TRBJ2-1	TRBV11-2	TGTGCCAGCAGCCTGGGACAGGCAGAACCCTACAATGAGCAGTTCTTC	CASSLGQAEPYNEQFF
TRBD1	15	few	TRBJ2-7	TRBV29-1	TGCAGCGTTGAAGAAGCAACGAGGACAGGTTACGAGCAGTACTTC	CSVEEATRTGYEQYF
TRBD2	15	few	TRBJ2-7	TRBV20-1	TGCAGTGCTAGTAGCGGGGGGTTTGGTTCCTACGAGCAGTACTTC	CSASSGGFGSYEQYF
TRBD1	17	few	TRBJ2-1	TRBV12-5	TGTGCTAGTGGTTTTGGGACAGGGGGTTTCATTGAAAATGAGCAGTTCTTC	CASGFGTGGFIENEQFF
TRBD1	15	-	TRBJ1-1	TRBV28	TGTGCCAGCAGGGGGGGGACGGACAGGCACACTGAAGCTTTCTTT	CASRGGTDRHTEAFF
TRBD1	17	-	TRBJ2-2	TRBV5-6	TGTGCCAGCAGCTCGATCCAGGGGGCGCGGTACACCGGGGAGCTGTTTTTT	CASSSIQGARYTGELFF
-	15	-	TRBJ2-3	TRBV7-6	TGTGCCAGCAGCGACGAGGGGGGGGCAACAGATACGCAGTATTTT	CASSDEGGATDTQYF
-	14	-	TRBJ2-1	TRBV5-1	TGCGCCAGCAAAGTTGGGGGCACGGGAGATGAGCAGTTCTTC	CASKVGGTGDEQFF
-	14	-	TRBJ2-5	TRBV19	TGTGCCAGTAGAGTGGGGGGCGGCCAAGAGACCCAGTACTTC	CASRVGGGQETQYF
-	13	-	TRBJ2-3	TRBV7-6	TGTGCCAGCAGCGGCCTTTTCACAGATACGCAGTATTTT	CASSGLFTDTQYF
TRBD1	14	many	TRBJ2-7	TRBV7-6	TGTGCCAGCAGCTCGACAGGGGGGGCGTCCGAGCAGTACTTC	CASSSTGGASEQYF
-	14	few	TRBJ2-1	TRBV7-9	TGTGCCAGCAGCCACAAGGCCTCCTACAATGAGCAGTTCTTC	CASSHKASYNEQFF
-	13	few	TRBJ2-1	TRBV4-1	TGCGCCAGCAGCCAAGATCGCGATAATGAGCAGTTCTTC	CASSQDRDNEQFF
-	13	-	TRBJ1-1	TRBV11-3	TGTGCCAGCAGCTCAGGGGCGGGGGCTGAAGCTTTCTTT	CASSSGAGAEAFF